The T cell receptor (beta chain) described here comes from a study of T cells in Graves' hyperthyroidism and ophthalmopathy. General study results and limits: Blood also showed most of the thyroid clonotypes that were expanded above 0.001. Ophthalmopathy could be told apart from stable hyperthyroidism with a 13 V-J model.

Trimming removed 1 base from V and 7 bases from J; junction bases left unmatched: 7. The CDR3 contains 16 residues. Germline lookup yields CDR1 SGHVS and CDR2 FQNEAQ. There were TCR beta CDR3 regions amplified from RNA transcripts. TCR CDR3 underwent first-round RT-PCR with the HTBI primer set. MiXCR was run by TCRdb on the multiplex PCR reads, yielding one entry per CDR3 protein. The repertoire consists of about 610,000 distinct CDR3 sequences, with more than 15% occurring once and the leading ten covering approximately 3.5%. Exclusion followed for patients with uncontrolled infection, other autoimmune disease, pregnancy or lactation. Each diagnosis was grounded in clinical symptoms, serum thyroxine and TRAb, thyroid ultrasound, and orbital computed tomography. This clonotype was found many times. What it recognizes is unknown.

The sequenced sample consisted of blood. This chain joins TRBV7-8 and TRBJ1-2; the match to TRBD1 covers 12 bases. The TCR comes from a woman aged 40 to 50 with Graves' ophthalmopathy. The CDR3 loop is CASSLGPGQGAAGYTF. CDR3 bases: TGTGCCAGCAGCTTAGGACCGGGACAGGGGGCGGCTGGCTACACCTTC.